The clone carrying this T cell receptor beta chain was recorded many times. The data derive from a study of cytotoxic CD8 clonotypes in ibrutinib-treated CLL. The trim removed 0 bases at V and 6 bases at J, leaving 6 bases unmatched. The CDR3 has 15 residues. Germline CDR1 is SGHNT and CDR2 is YYREEE (reference sequence). Generated by immunoSEQ multiplex PCR, the TCRdb table keeps only in-frame clones and is missing some. Among some 200,000 clones listed, approximately 70% were seen once. Source: PBMCs, taken after 12 months of ibrutinib treatment. The gene calls are TRBV5-4 and TRBJ2-1; 7 bases align to TRBD1. The TCR comes from a human donor with chronic lymphocytic leukemia. CDR3 DNA sequence: TGTGCCAGCAGCTTGGAACAGGGGACCCTCAATGAGCAGTTCTTC. Encoded protein: CASSLEQGTLNEQFF.